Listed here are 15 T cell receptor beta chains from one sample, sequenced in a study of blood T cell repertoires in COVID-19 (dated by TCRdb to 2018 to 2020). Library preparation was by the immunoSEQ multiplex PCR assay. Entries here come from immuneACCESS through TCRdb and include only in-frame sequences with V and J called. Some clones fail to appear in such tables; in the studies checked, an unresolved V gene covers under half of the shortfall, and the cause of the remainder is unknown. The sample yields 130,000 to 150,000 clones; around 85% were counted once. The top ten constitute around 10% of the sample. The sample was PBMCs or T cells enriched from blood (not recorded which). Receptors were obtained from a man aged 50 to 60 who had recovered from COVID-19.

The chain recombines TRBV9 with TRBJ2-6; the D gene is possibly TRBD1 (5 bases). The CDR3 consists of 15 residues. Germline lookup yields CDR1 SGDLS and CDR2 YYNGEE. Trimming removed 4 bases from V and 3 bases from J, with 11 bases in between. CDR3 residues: CASSIQGLGANVLTF. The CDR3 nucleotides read TGTGCCAGCAGCATCCAGGGTCTTGGGGCCAACGTCCTGACTTTC. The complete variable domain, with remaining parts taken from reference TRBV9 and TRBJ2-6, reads DSGVTQTPKHLITATGQRVTLRCSPRSGDLSVYWYQQSLDQGLQFLIQYYNGEERAKGNILERFSAQQFPDLHSELNLSSLELGDSALYFCASSIQGLGANVLTFGAGSRLTVL.

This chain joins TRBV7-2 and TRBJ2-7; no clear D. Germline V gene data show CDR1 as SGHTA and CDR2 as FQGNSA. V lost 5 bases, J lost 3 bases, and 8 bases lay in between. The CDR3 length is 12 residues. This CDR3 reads CASSLSFYEQYF. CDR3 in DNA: TGTGCCAGCAGCCTTTCGTTCTACGAGCAGTACTTC.

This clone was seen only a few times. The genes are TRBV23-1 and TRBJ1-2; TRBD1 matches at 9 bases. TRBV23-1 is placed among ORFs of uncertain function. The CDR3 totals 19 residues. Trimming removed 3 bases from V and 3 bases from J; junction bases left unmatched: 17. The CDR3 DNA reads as TGCGCCAGCAGTCAGCCTCCCCAGACAGGGGGTTACTCTGACTATGGCTACACCTTC. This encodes CASSQPPQTGGYSDYGYTF.

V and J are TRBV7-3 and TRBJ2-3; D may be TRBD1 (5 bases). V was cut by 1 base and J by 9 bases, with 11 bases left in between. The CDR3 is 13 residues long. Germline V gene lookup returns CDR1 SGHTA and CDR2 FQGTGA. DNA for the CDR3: TGTGCCAGCAGCTTAAGCTTGAAGGGGACGCAGTATTTT. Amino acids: CASSLSLKGTQYF.

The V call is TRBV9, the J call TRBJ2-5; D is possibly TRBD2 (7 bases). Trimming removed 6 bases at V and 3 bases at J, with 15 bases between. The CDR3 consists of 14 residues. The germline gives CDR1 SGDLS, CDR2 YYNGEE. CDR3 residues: CASNEGEGKETQYF. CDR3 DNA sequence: TGTGCCAGCAACGAGGGGGAGGGGAAAGAGACCCAGTACTTC.

The CDR3 nucleotides are TGTGCCATCAGTGAGAACAGGATGACCGGGGAGCTGTTTTTT. Protein: CAISENRMTGELFF. V usage is TRBV10-3 and J usage is TRBJ2-2; D perhaps matches TRBD1 (5 bases). In germline, CDR1 is ENHRY, CDR2 SYGVKD. This CDR3 contains 14 residues. Deletions cut 2 bases from V and 5 bases from J, with 9 bases between.

In DNA form, the CDR3 reads TGCAGCGCGACCCTCCAGGGGGGCCAAGAGACCCAGTACTTC. Translation gives CSATLQGGQETQYF. The chain carries TRBV29-1 and TRBJ2-5; D is perhaps TRBD1 (7 bases). The CDR3 totals 14 residues. Germline-derived CDR1 and CDR2 are SQVTM and ANQGSEA. Deletions cut 7 bases from V and 1 base from J, with 16 bases between.

This CDR3 is CASSLRGQGGEKLFF. CDR3 nucleotides: TGTGCCAGCAGCTTAAGGGGACAGGGGGGCGAAAAACTGTTTTTT. The chain carries TRBV7-9 and TRBJ1-4; 11 positions match TRBD1. Trimming removed 2 bases from V and 8 bases from J; junction bases left unmatched: 4. Germline V gives CDR1 SEHNR, CDR2 FQNEAQ (reference sequence). The CDR3 runs 15 residues.

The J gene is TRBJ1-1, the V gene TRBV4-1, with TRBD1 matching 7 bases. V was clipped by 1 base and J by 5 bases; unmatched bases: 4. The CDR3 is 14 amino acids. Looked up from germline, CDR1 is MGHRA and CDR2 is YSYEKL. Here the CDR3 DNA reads TGCGCCAGCAGCCAAGGGCAGGGGGGTACTGAAGCTTTCTTT. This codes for CASSQGQGGTEAFF.

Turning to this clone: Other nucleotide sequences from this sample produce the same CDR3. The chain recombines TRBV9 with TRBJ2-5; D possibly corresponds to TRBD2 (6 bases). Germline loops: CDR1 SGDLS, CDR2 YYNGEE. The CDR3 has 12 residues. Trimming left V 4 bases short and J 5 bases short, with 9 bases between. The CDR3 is CASSPRGETQYF. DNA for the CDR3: TGTGCCAGCAGCCCCCGGGGGGAGACCCAGTACTTC. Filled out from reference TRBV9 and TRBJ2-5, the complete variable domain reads DSGVTQTPKHLITATGQRVTLRCSPRSGDLSVYWYQQSLDQGLQFLIQYYNGEERAKGNILERFSAQQFPDLHSELNLSSLELGDSALYFCASSPRGETQYFGPGTRLLVL.

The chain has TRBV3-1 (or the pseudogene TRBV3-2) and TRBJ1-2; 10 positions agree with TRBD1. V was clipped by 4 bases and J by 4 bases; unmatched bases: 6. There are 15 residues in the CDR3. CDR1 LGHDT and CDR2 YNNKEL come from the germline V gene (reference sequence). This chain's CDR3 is CASSPGQGLIYGYTF. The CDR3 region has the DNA TGTGCCAGCAGCCCGGGACAGGGGCTAATCTATGGCTACACCTTC.

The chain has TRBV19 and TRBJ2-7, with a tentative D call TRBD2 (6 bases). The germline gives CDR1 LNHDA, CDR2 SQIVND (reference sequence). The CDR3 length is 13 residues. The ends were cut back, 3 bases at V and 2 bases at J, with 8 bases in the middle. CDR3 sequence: CASSIGGTYEQYF. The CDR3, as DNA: TGTGCCAGTAGTATTGGAGGGACCTACGAGCAGTACTTC.

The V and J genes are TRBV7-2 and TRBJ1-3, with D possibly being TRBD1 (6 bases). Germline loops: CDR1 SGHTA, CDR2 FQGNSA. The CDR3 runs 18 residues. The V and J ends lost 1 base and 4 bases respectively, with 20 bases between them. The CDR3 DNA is TGTGCCAGCAGCTTAGTTCAGGGCAGGGGTTACGAGGGAAACACCATATATTTT. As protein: CASSLVQGRGYEGNTIYF.

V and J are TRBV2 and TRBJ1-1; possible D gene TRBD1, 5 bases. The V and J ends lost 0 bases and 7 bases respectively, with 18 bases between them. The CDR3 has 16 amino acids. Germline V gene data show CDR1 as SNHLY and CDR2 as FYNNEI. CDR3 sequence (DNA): TGTGCCAGCAGTGAAGCGAGTCGGGAGGGGCGAGGTGAAGCTTTCTTT. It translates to CASSEASREGRGEAFF.

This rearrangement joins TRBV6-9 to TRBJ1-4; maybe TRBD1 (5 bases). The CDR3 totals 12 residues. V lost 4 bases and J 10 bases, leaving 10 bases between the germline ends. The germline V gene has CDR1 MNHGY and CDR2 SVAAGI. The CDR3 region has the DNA TGTGCCAGCAGTTTACAGGCGGTAAAACTGTTTTTT. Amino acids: CASSLQAVKLFF.